The source of this TCR beta chain is a study of vaccination effects on CD4 cells after COVID-19. CD4+ T cell isolation took place after approximately 11 days of culture. Among the vaccine recipients, none had a prior SARS-CoV-2 infection, and nucleocapsid antibodies were negative. Half the medium was swapped for IL-2 medium on days 3 and 7. In the case of this clone: The antigen remains unidentified.

From germline, CDR1 is SGDLS and CDR2 YYNGEE. V was pared by 0 bases and J by 1 base, with 10 bases between. The CDR3 contains 15 residues. TCRdb keeps only in-frame clones here, not all; method: immunoSEQ multiplex PCR. The sample holds around 60,000 clones, approximately 80% seen once. The sequence derives from a human donor who received a COVID-19 vaccine. The gene calls are TRBV9 and TRBJ2-5; D uncertain. The sample was CD4+ T cells from PBMCs cultured without peptide, taken before COVID-19 vaccination. The DNA for the CDR3 is TGTGCCAGCAGCGTAGAATCACTCCCCCAAGAGACCCAGTACTTC. Protein sequence: CASSVESLPQETQYF.